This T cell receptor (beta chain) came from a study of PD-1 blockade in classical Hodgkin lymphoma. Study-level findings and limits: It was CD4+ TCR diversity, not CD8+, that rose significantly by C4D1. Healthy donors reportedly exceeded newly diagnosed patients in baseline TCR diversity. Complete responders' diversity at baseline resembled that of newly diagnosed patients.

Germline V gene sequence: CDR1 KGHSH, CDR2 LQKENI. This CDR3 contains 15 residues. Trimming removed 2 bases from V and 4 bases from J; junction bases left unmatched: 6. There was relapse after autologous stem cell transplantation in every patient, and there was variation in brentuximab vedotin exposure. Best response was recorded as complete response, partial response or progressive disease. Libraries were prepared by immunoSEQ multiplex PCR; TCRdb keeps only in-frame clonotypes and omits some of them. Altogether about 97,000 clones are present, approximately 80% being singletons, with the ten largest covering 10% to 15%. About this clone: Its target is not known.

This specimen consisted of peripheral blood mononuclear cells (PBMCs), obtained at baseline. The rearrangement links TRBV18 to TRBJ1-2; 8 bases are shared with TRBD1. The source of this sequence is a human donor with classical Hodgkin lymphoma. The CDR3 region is CASSPGQGASYGYTF. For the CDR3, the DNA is TGTGCCAGCTCACCAGGCCAGGGGGCTAGCTATGGCTACACCTTC.